The clone carrying this TCR beta chain was detected ten times or more. Its antigen is not identified. The source of the sample is a study of early T cells in non-severe SARS-CoV-2 infection. Points from the study as a whole: Comparison of clonotypes with VDJdb favored anti-spike CD8 responses while missing private and CD4 specificities.

Unique molecular identifiers tagged individual cDNA molecules. Using its own MiXCR run on the 5' RACE reads, TCRdb lists one record per CDR3 protein. Of approximately 69,000 distinct CDR3 sequences in the sample, approximately 12% were seen once. This CDR3 is 14 amino acids long. V lost 0 bases, J lost 10 bases, and 8 bases stayed unmatched. CDR1 and CDR2 (germline): LGHDT, YNNKEL (reference sequence). Sequences were obtained from whole blood. This clonotype originated in an adult who was a healthcare worker with PCR-confirmed SARS-CoV-2 infection or an uninfected control (not recorded which). V gene TRBV3-1 combines with J gene TRBJ1-2; TRBD1 matches at 7 bases. The CDR3 spells CASSQDSTGVDYTF. CDR3 sequence (DNA): TGTGCCAGCAGCCAAGATAGTACAGGGGTGGACTACACCTTC. Supplemented by reference TRBV3-1 and TRBJ1-2, the full variable domain reads DTAVSQTPKYLVTQMGNDKSIKCEQNLGHDTMYWYKQDSKKFLKIMFSYNNKELIINETVPNRFSPKSPDKAHLNLHINSLELGDSAVYFCASSQDSTGVDYTFGSGTRLTVV.